This T cell receptor (beta chain) was recorded in a study of shared clonotypes between healthy human individuals. Study at large: The plates for each donor numbered three CD4 naive, three CD4 memory, two CD8 naive and one CD8 memory.

The data were produced by immunoSEQ multiplex PCR, yet TCRdb's version contains in-frame clones alone and is incomplete. The sample lists about 2.5 million clones, 85% to 95% occurring once. Study results and caveats: Represented genetic and exposure-history diversity was restricted by having few donors.

With 3 bases clipped from V and 7 bases from J, the junction kept 20 bases outside the gene matches. The germline CDR1 and CDR2 sequences are SGDLS and YYNGEE. The CDR3 runs 18 residues. The CD4+ fraction was divided into a CD45RA+ naive subset and a CD45RA-negative memory subset. A remark on this clone: Its antigen is unidentified.

The specimen was naive CD4+ T cells from PBMCs. Subset: CD45RA+ positively selected. This TCR was sampled from a young man in good health. Some clones in this sample may be carry-over from other donors' samples. This sequence joins TRBV9 and TRBJ1-2, with 8 nucleotides matching TRBD1. The chain's CDR3 is CASSAMQGQAIRSRGYTF. The DNA of the CDR3 is TGTGCCAGCAGCGCGATGCAGGGACAGGCGATTAGATCCCGTGGCTACACCTTC. Combining the CDR3 with reference TRBV9 and TRBJ1-2 gives the whole variable domain DSGVTQTPKHLITATGQRVTLRCSPRSGDLSVYWYQQSLDQGLQFLIQYYNGEERAKGNILERFSAQQFPDLHSELNLSSLELGDSALYFCASSAMQGQAIRSRGYTFGSGTRLTVV.